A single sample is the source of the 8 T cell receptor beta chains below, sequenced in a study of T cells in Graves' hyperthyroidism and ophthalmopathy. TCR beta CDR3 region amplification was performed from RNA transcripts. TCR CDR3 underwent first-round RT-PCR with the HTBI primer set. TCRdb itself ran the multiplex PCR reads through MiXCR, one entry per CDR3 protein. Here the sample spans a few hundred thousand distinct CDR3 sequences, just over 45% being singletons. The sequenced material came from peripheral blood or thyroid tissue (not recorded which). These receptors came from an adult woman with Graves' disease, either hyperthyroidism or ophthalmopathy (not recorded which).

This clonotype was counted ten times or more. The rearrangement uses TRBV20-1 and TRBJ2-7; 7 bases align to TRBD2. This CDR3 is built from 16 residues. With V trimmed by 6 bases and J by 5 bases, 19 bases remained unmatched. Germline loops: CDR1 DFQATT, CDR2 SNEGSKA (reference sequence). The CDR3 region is CSAPTLRERFQDEQYF. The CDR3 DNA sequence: TGCAGTGCCCCAACTTTGCGGGAGAGGTTTCAGGACGAGCAGTACTTC.

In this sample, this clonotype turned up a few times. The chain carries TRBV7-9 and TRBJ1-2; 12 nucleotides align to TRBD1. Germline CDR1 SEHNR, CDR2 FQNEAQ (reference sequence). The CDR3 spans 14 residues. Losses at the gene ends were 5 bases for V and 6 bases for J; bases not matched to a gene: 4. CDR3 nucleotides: TGTGCCAGCAGCCTGGGGACAGGGGGCCATGGCTACACCTTC. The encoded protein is CASSLGTGGHGYTF.

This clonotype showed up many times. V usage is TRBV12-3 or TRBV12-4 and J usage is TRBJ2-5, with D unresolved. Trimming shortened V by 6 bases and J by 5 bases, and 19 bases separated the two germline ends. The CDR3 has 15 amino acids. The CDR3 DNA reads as TGTGCCAGCAGCCCCAATAAAGGCGTTATGGAGACCCAGTACTTC. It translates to CASSPNKGVMETQYF.

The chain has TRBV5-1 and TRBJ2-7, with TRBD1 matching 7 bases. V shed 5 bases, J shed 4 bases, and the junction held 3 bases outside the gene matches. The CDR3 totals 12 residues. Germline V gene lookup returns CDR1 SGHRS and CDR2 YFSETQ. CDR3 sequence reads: CASRRGQYEQYF. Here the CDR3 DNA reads TGCGCCAGCAGAAGGGGGCAATACGAGCAGTACTTC. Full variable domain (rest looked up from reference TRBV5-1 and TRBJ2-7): KAGVTQTPRYLIKTRGQQVTLSCSPISGHRSVSWYQQTPGQGLQFLFEYFSETQRNKGNFPGRFSGRQFSNSRSEMNVSTLELGDSALYLCASRRGQYEQYFGPGTRLTVT.

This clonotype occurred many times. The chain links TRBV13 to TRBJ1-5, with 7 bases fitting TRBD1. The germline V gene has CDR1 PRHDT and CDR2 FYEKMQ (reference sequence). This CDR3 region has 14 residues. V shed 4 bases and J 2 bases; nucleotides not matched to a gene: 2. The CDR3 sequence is CASSSDRRNQPQHF. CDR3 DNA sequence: TGTGCCAGCAGCTCGGACAGGCGCAATCAGCCCCAGCATTTT.

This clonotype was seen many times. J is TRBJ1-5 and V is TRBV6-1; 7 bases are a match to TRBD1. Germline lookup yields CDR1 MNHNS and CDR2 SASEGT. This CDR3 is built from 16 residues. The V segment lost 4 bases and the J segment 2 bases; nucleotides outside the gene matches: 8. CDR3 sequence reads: CASSGVAGGGNQPQHF. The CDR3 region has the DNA TGTGCCAGCAGTGGCGTGGCAGGGGGTGGCAATCAGCCCCAGCATTTT.

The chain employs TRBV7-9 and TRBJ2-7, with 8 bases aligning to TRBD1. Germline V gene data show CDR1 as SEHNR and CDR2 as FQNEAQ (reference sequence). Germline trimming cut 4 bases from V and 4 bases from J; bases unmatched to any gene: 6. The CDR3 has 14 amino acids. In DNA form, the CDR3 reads TGTGCCAGCAGCTCAACCCGGACAGGGTACGAGCAGTACTTC. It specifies CASSSTRTGYEQYF.

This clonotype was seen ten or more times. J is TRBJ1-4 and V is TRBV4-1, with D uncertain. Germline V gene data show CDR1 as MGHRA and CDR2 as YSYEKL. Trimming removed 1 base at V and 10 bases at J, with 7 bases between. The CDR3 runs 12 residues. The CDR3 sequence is CASSQVGGKLFF. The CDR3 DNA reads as TGCGCCAGCAGCCAAGTGGGTGGAAAACTGTTTTTT.